The source of this T cell receptor beta chain is a study of blood T cell repertoires in COVID-19. TCRdb's copy holds only in-frame clones and misses some; the assay was immunoSEQ multiplex PCR. The table has approximately 260,000 clones, around 90% seen once; the top ten hold 3.5% to 4.5%. Trimming shortened V by 5 bases and J by 3 bases, and 11 bases separated the two germline ends. Germline V CDR1 and CDR2: KGHSH, LQKENI. The CDR3 is made up of 13 amino acids. This receptor was obtained from a woman between 40 and 55 years old with acute or convalescent COVID-19. Sequenced material: peripheral blood. The V call is TRBV18, the J call TRBJ2-7; D is perhaps TRBD2 (5 bases). The CDR3 region has the DNA TGTGCCAGCTCAACTACGGGGAACTACGAGCAGTACGTC. This translates into CASSTTGNYEQYV.